The 2 T cell receptor beta chains below were found in one sample sequenced in a study of cytomegalovirus exposure and HLA in healthy donors. Both 60 Vbeta primers and 13 Jbeta primers went into the PCR. TCRdb's table, derived via immunoSEQ multiplex PCR, lists solely in-frame clones and lacks some. The table has some 150,000 clones, roughly 80% seen once. Sequencing was carried out using PBMCs. The origin of the receptors is a woman in her 30s in good health and CMV-seropositive.

This rearrangement joins TRBV5-1 to TRBJ1-2; 9 bases are a match to TRBD1. Per germline, CDR1 SGHRS and CDR2 YFSETQ. The V gene end was trimmed by 7 bases and the J gene end by 2 bases; junction bases not matched to a gene: 6. This CDR3 has 14 amino acids. CDR3 sequence (DNA): TGCGCCAGCGGGGACAGGGCAACCAACTATGGCTACACCTTC. Residues: CASGDRATNYGYTF.

This chain uses TRBV4-3 with TRBJ1-2; 8 positions match TRBD1. CDR3 size: 14 residues. CDR1 and CDR2 from the germline V gene are LGHNA and YSLEER. The ends lost 3 bases at V and 7 bases at J; junction bases unmatched: 7. DNA for the CDR3: TGCGCCAGCAGCCATCTCGACAGGGGATCTGGCTACACCTTC. Residues: CASSHLDRGSGYTF.